The source of this T cell receptor beta chain is a study of CD8 T cells in Susac syndrome (dated by TCRdb to between 2017 and 2020). Regarding the complete study: Whether CD8+ T cell activation and differentiation in Susac syndrome was antigen driven was tested using repertoire sequencing. The clonality of the CD8+ T cell repertoire was compared across around twelve healthy donors, around 14 Susac syndrome patients and under 17 multiple sclerosis patients.

Broader findings and caveats from the paper: The TCR sequencing and HLA analysis was acknowledged to have included a relatively small number of individuals.

Peripheral blood CD8+ and CD4+ T cells from healthy donors, Susac syndrome patients and multiple sclerosis patients were profiled using high-throughput TCR beta sequencing. The multiple sclerosis controls were treatment-naive patients whose relapsing-remitting disease, either stable or active, fulfilled the revised McDonald criteria. Bulk CD8+ and CD4+ T cells were purified by magnetic negative isolation, while CD8+ TEMRA cells were enriched using FACS. Blood was drawn into EDTA tubes, processed within 24 hours, and PBMCs were isolated by density gradient centrifugation. PBMCs intended for TCR sequencing were cryopreserved in liquid nitrogen and were subsequently thawed in a 37 degrees C water bath. A purity of at least 90% was achieved for sorted or isolated CD4+, CD8+ and CD8+ TEMRA cells. To note about this clonotype: Which antigen it targets is not known. Base qualities are missing; no much larger clone stands one base away.

The trim is 3 bases for V and 4 bases for J, with a gap of 10 bases between the germline ends. CDR1 and CDR2 (MNHEY, SMNVEV) derive from the germline V gene (reference sequence). The CDR3 numbers 13 residues from cysteine through phenylalanine. Only the CDR3 part of the read is kept: 39 bases, read in frame from the first base. RNA was extracted with the RNeasy kit and roughly 0.45 to 1 ug was reverse transcribed using random hexamers. The immunoSEQ multiplex PCR assay, which covers 54 Vbeta and 13 Jbeta segments, was used to amplify TCR beta CDR3 regions. PCR amplification bias was corrected using a synthetic template baseline for primer optimization and computational correction. The paper's processing steps were these. Reads were annotated to V, D and J genes according to IMGT and were analyzed with immunoSEQ Analyzer, with only productive sequences retained. Clonality was computed as one minus Shannon entropy normalized by log2 of the number of productive unique sequences. For each patient and control, public and private clones were evaluated among the 100 most prevalent clones. Clones were defined as Susac-specific when absent from the healthy and MS cohorts, from about 970 published viral clones and from other ImmuneACCESS disease sequences. The public reads were reanalyzed by TCRdb: fastp trimming at Q25, MiXCR alignment, in-frame beta chains only. Merged by CDR3 protein, the rows form single entries marked with the most common genes and DNA. TCRdb's processing, not the authors' own work, is the source of the V and J calls. This sample holds about 290,000 distinct CDR3 sequences; over 75% were observed only once. The leading ten clones occupy around 0.2% of the sample.

The V gene is TRBV27 and the J gene is TRBJ2-7; TRBD2 could be the D gene, as 5 bases match. The sequence was collected from a human donor with multiple sclerosis. Material for sequencing was CD8+ T cells from PBMCs. The sequenced DNA: TGTGCCAGCAGTTTGACTAACCAATACGAGCAGTACTTC. Its product reads: CASSLTNQYEQYF.